Shown below are 17 T cell receptor beta chains from a single sample sequenced in a study of blood T cell repertoires in COVID-19. Produced via immunoSEQ multiplex PCR; TCRdb's table is partial and in-frame only. The data hold some 89,000 clones, with roughly 84% observed a single time. Sequenced sample: peripheral blood. These receptors were collected from a man aged 65-85 years with acute or convalescent COVID-19.

This chain connects TRBV7-9 to TRBJ1-1, with a tentative D call TRBD1 (6 bases). Germline loops: CDR1 SEHNR, CDR2 FQNEAQ (reference sequence). V lost 3 bases to trimming and J lost 11 bases, with 13 bases between them. The CDR3 is 12 amino acids. The CDR3 bases are TGTGCCAGCAGCTTGACACAGGGCAGGGCTTTCTTT. Encoded protein: CASSLTQGRAFF. The full variable domain, completed using reference TRBV7-9 and TRBJ1-1, is DTGVSQNPRHKITKRGQNVTFRCDPISEHNRLYWYRQTLGQGPEFLTYFQNEAQLEKSRLLSDRFSAERPKGSFSTLEIQRTEQGDSAMYLCASSLTQGRAFFGQGTRLTVV.

The chain employs TRBV4-1 and TRBJ2-1, with D possibly matching TRBD1 (6 bases). Trimming took 3 bases from V and 8 from J, leaving 14 bases between them. Germline-derived CDR1 and CDR2 are MGHRA and YSYEKL. CDR3 size: 14 residues. The CDR3 DNA sequence: TGCGCCAGCAGCCAGCAACAGGGTAGCTATGAGCAGTTCTTC. Its protein product is CASSQQQGSYEQFF.

The V gene is TRBV4-1, the J gene TRBJ1-1; a weak D match, TRBD1 (6 bases). From germline, CDR1 is MGHRA and CDR2 YSYEKL. V gave up 0 bases and J gave up 1 base, with 12 bases separating them. This CDR3 spans 16 amino acids. The CDR3 is CASSQDPGTRNTEAFF. The CDR3 DNA sequence: TGCGCCAGCAGCCAAGATCCCGGGACAAGGAACACTGAAGCTTTCTTT.

This clone showed up just a few times. This rearrangement joins TRBV7-9 to TRBJ1-1, with TRBD1 matching over 9 bases. Trimming took 10 bases from V and 6 from J; bases not matched to a gene: 12. CDR3 length equals 14 residues. Germline CDR1 is SEHNR and CDR2 is FQNEAQ (reference sequence). CDR3 in DNA: TGTGCCACAGGACAGGGGCTAATACCCCCTGAAGCTTTCTTT. As protein: CATGQGLIPPEAFF.

The chain recombines TRBV3-1 (or the pseudogene TRBV3-2) with TRBJ1-1; 8 bases line up with TRBD1. With V trimmed by 4 bases and J by 5 bases, 6 bases remained unmatched. The CDR3 contains 14 residues. The V gene's germline CDR1 is LGHDT and CDR2 YNNKEL (reference sequence). The CDR3 sequence: CASSPTGGQTEAFF. The CDR3 DNA reads TGTGCCAGCAGCCCAACAGGGGGTCAAACTGAAGCTTTCTTT.

The CDR3 sequence: CSVGNPTGSSGELFF. The CDR3 nucleotides are TGCAGCGTTGGTAACCCGACAGGGTCAAGCGGGGAGCTGTTTTTT. This chain connects TRBV29-1 to TRBJ2-2; 7 bases agree with TRBD1. The CDR3 totals 15 residues. Per germline, CDR1 SQVTM and CDR2 ANQGSEA. The junction had 12 bases not matched to a gene; V was cut back by 4 bases and J by 7 bases.

This clone was counted between two and nine times. The V gene is TRBV6-6, the J gene TRBJ1-4, with a weak D call TRBD1 (5 bases). The CDR3 contains 14 residues. Germline V gene sequence: CDR1 MNHNY, CDR2 SVGAGI (reference sequence). V was pared by 2 bases and J by 12 bases, with 16 bases between. Written as DNA, the CDR3 is TGTGCCAGCAGTTACATGGGGCAGCTCACGGAACTGTTTTTT. It is translated as CASSYMGQLTELFF.

This chain links TRBV5-1 with TRBJ2-2; 8 nucleotides agree with TRBD1. CDR3 length: 14 residues. Trimming cost V 5 bases and J 7 bases; bases outside gene matches: 7. Germline lookup yields CDR1 SGHRS and CDR2 YFSETQ. The DNA for the CDR3 is TGCGCCAGCAGGCGTCAGGGGGCGGTCGGGGAGCTGTTTTTT. This gives the protein CASRRQGAVGELFF. Drawing the rest from reference TRBV5-1 and TRBJ2-2, the complete variable domain is KAGVTQTPRYLIKTRGQQVTLSCSPISGHRSVSWYQQTPGQGLQFLFEYFSETQRNKGNFPGRFSGRQFSNSRSEMNVSTLELGDSALYLCASRRQGAVGELFFGEGSRLTVL.

V usage is TRBV5-5 and J usage is TRBJ1-3; D is possibly TRBD1 (5 bases). Trimming removed 3 bases from V and 2 bases from J, with 9 bases in between. Germline V gene sequence: CDR1 SGHKS, CDR2 YYEKEE (reference sequence). This CDR3 region has 14 residues. The CDR3 spells CASSYDRAGNTIYF. The CDR3 region has the DNA TGTGCCAGCAGCTACGACAGAGCTGGAAACACCATATATTTT. Full variable domain (outside the CDR3, taken from reference TRBV5-5 and TRBJ1-3): DAGVTQSPTHLIKTRGQQVTLRCSPISGHKSVSWYQQVLGQGPQFIFQYYEKEERGRGNFPDRFSARQFPNYSSELNVNALLLGDSALYLCASSYDRAGNTIYFGEGSWLTVV.

The rearrangement joins TRBV25-1 to TRBJ1-3; D gene unclear. Trimming removed 7 bases at V and 0 bases at J, with 7 bases between. The germline V gene encodes CDR1 MGHDK and CDR2 SYGVNS. The CDR3 is 13 amino acids. The CDR3 spells CASTRASGNTIYF. In DNA, the CDR3 is TGTGCCAGCACGAGGGCCTCTGGAAACACCATATATTTT. Variable domain in full (rest from reference TRBV25-1 and TRBJ1-3): EADIYQTPRYLVIGTGKKITLECSQTMGHDKMYWYQQDPGMELHLIHYSYGVNSTEKGDLSSESTVSRIRTEHFPLTLESARPSHTSQYLCASTRASGNTIYFGEGSWLTVV.

This clone was counted once. This chain links TRBV2 with TRBJ1-5; the match to TRBD1 covers 8 bases. Germline CDR1 and CDR2: SNHLY and FYNNEI. The V segment lost 3 bases and the J segment 7 bases; nucleotides outside the gene matches: 5. The CDR3 totals 14 residues. CDR3 amino acids: CASSDRGLQQPQHF. CDR3 coding DNA: TGTGCCAGCAGTGACAGGGGGCTACAGCAGCCCCAGCATTTT.

This sequence joins TRBV27 and TRBJ2-7; D possibly corresponds to TRBD2 (7 bases). The CDR3 has 15 residues. In germline, CDR1 is MNHEY, CDR2 SMNVEV (reference sequence). The ends were cut back, 2 bases at V and 2 bases at J, with 13 bases in the middle. The CDR3 bases are TGTGCCAGCAGTTTAAGGCAGGGGAGGGCCTACGAGCAGTACGTC. It yields the protein CASSLRQGRAYEQYV.

This chain joins TRBV28 and TRBJ2-7; TRBD1 matches 11 bases. Germline assignment: CDR1 MDHEN and CDR2 SYDVKM. J gave up 7 bases and V 6 bases, and 11 bases lay outside the gene matches. The CDR3 is 15 amino acids. CDR3 DNA: TGTGCCAGCAGCCCCTCGGGACAGGGGGTGAGGGAGCAGTACGTC. Translated, it gives CASSPSGQGVREQYV.

The chain employs TRBV19 and TRBJ2-2; 14 nucleotides agree with TRBD2. Unmatched junction bases numbered 3, after V lost 9 bases and J lost 0 bases. The CDR3 consists of 16 residues. Germline CDR1 LNHDA, CDR2 SQIVND (reference sequence). CDR3 in amino acids: CASRLAGGPNTGELFF. CDR3 bases: TGTGCCAGCCGACTAGCGGGGGGGCCGAACACCGGGGAGCTGTTTTTT.

The rearrangement joins TRBV14 to TRBJ2-2; D gene uncertain. Germline V gene sequence: CDR1 SGHDN, CDR2 FVKESK. The CDR3 runs to 14 residues. The ends were cut back, 0 bases at V and 7 bases at J, with 9 bases in the middle. The CDR3 protein is CASSQEGSGGELFF. CDR3 sequence (DNA): TGTGCCAGCAGCCAAGAGGGCTCAGGCGGGGAGCTGTTTTTT.

The chain recombines TRBV9 with TRBJ1-2, with TRBD1 as a possible D gene (5 bases). V lost 0 bases, J lost 4 bases, and 10 bases lay in between. Germline CDR1 and CDR2: SGDLS and YYNGEE. The CDR3 totals 14 residues. The CDR3 DNA is TGTGCCAGCAGCGTAGGGGACTTAAGCTATGGCTACACCTTC. Translation: CASSVGDLSYGYTF.

The chain has TRBV28 and TRBJ1-6; 10 nucleotides align to TRBD1. Losses at the gene ends were 6 bases for V and 11 bases for J; bases not matched to a gene: 13. The V gene's germline CDR1 is MDHEN and CDR2 SYDVKM. This CDR3 is 16 amino acids long. The CDR3 region is CASSYRTGGPLAPLHF. The CDR3 DNA is TGTGCCAGCAGCTACAGGACAGGGGGGCCACTTGCACCCCTCCACTTT. The full variable domain, completed using reference TRBV28 and TRBJ1-6, is DVKVTQSSRYLVKRTGEKVFLECVQDMDHENMFWYRQDPGLGLRLIYFSYDVKMKEKGDIPEGYSVSREKKERFSLILESASTNQTSMYLCASSYRTGGPLAPLHFGNGTRLTVT.